This T cell receptor (beta chain) was profiled in a study of OX40 agonist ivuxolimab in advanced cancers. Study-wide findings and caveats: Partial responders treated at 0.1-3.0 mg/kg exhibited clonal expansion among the lowest measured.

This CDR3 is 14 amino acids long. V shed 3 bases and J shed 1 base, with 7 bases lying between them. Germline V lookup: CDR1 SQVTM, CDR2 ANQGSEA. For this clone: Antigen unknown.

This table comes from immunoSEQ multiplex PCR, and its TCRdb copy is limited to in-frame clones, with some not included. Counted here are 85,000 to 100,000 clones, 94% occurring once; the ten biggest clones make up about 0.18%. The receptor's source is an adult with an advanced solid tumor such as melanoma, head and neck, liver or kidney cancer. This specimen was CD4+ or CD8+ T cells sorted from blood, taken in a trial of the OX40 agonist ivuxolimab. The chain links TRBV29-1 to TRBJ2-6; unclear D gene. The CDR3 DNA sequence: TGCAGCGTTGATAGGGAATCTGGGGCCAACGTCCTGACTTTC. Its translation: CSVDRESGANVLTF.